This T cell receptor beta chain was sequenced during a study of shared clonotypes between healthy human individuals. Study-wide points: Researchers sampled blood only, noting tissue repertoires likely differ. Rarefaction demonstrated incomplete sorted-subset sequencing despite large depth.

Clones were read by immunoSEQ multiplex PCR, and TCRdb kept only the in-frame ones, dropping some. The sample consists of 2 million to 2.5 million clones, approximately 94% of them appearing once. Concerning this clone: What it binds is not known.

Germline V gives CDR1 SGHRS, CDR2 YFSETQ. This CDR3 region has 13 residues. Trimming left V 3 bases short and J 1 base short, with 8 bases between. The sample consisted of naive CD4+ T cells sorted from blood. The sample's subset: CD45RA+ positively selected. The gene calls are TRBV5-1 and TRBJ2-7; D is unresolved. This TCR was sampled from a man between 18 and 29 years old in good health. The chain's CDR3 is CASSSDPSYEQYF. The DNA for the CDR3 is TGCGCCAGCAGCTCGGACCCTTCCTACGAGCAGTACTTC.